One T cell receptor beta chain is described in this entry. The antigen is undetermined. The data stem from a study of T cells in Graves' hyperthyroidism and ophthalmopathy. RNA transcripts yielded amplified TCR beta CDR3 regions. The TCR CDR3 was amplified in a first-round RT-PCR using the HTBI primer set. Via MiXCR, TCRdb re-called the multiplex PCR reads, giving one row per CDR3 protein. This table has around 600,000 distinct CDR3 sequences, 15% to 17% appearing once. Graves' hyperthyroidism is called stable when ophthalmopathy does not progress within 18 months. Study outcomes and limitations: Most expanded thyroid clonotypes above 0.001 also appeared in blood.

The CDR3 runs 12 residues. Germline V lookup: CDR1 DFQATT, CDR2 SNEGSKA (reference sequence). Trimming stripped 2 bases from V and 3 bases from J, with 8 bases between. This TCR came from a young woman with Graves' hyperthyroidism. The specimen was blood. The J gene is TRBJ2-7, the V gene TRBV20-1, with D unresolved. The CDR3 reads CSARKKYYEQYF. CDR3 DNA: TGCAGTGCTAGAAAGAAGTACTACGAGCAGTACTTC.